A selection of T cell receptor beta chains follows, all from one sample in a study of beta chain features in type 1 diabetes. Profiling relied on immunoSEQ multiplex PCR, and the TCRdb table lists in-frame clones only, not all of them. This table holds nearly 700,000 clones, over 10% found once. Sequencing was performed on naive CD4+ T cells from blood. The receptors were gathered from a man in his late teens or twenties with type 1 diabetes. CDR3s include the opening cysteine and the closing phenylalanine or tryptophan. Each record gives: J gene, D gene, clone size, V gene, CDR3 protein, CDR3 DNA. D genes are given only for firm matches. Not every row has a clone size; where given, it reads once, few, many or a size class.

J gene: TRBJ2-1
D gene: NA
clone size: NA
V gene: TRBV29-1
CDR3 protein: CSVEGPPGDEQFF
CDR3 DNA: TGCAGCGTTGAAGGCCCCCCGGGGGATGAGCAGTTCTTC

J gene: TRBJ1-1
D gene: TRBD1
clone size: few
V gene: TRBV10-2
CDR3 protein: CASRGDSLNTEAFF
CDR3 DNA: TGCGCCAGCAGAGGGGACAGCTTGAACACTGAAGCTTTCTTT

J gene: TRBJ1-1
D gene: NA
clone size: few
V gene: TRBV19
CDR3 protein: CASSTAAPPNTEAFF
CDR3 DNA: TGTGCCAGTAGTACCGCGGCGCCACCGAACACTGAAGCTTTCTTT

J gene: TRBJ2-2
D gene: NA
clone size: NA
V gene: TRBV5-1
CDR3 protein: CASSLAGSDTGELFF
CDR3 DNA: TGCGCCAGCAGCTTGGCTGGCAGCGACACCGGGGAGCTGTTTTTT

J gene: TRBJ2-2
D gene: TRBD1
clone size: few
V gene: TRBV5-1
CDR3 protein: CASSSDRAGTGELFF
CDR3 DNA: TGCGCCAGCAGCTCGGACAGGGCAGGTACCGGGGAGCTGTTTTTT

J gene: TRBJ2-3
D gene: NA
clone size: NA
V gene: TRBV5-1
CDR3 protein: CASSLAGAGTDTQYF
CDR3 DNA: TGCGCCAGCAGCTTGGCGGGGGCCGGCACAGATACGCAGTATTTT

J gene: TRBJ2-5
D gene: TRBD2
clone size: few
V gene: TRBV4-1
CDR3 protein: CASSSPTSGQETQYF
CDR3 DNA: TGCGCCAGCAGCTCGCCGACTAGCGGCCAAGAGACCCAGTACTTC

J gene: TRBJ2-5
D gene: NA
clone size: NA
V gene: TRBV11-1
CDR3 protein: CASSLALVQLQETQYF
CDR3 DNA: TGTGCCAGCAGCTTAGCGCTGGTTCAGCTACAAGAGACCCAGTACTTC

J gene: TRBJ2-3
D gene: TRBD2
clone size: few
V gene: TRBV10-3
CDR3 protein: CAISGSSGATDTQYF
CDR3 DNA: TGTGCCATCAGTGGTAGTAGCGGGGCCACAGATACGCAGTATTTT

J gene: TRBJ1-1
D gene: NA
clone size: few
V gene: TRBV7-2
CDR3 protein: CASSPPLTEAFF
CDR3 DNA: TGTGCCAGCAGCCCCCCCCTCACTGAAGCTTTCTTT

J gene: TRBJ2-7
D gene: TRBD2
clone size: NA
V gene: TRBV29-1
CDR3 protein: CSVELADYEQYF
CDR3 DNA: TGCAGCGTTGAACTAGCGGACTACGAGCAGTACTTC

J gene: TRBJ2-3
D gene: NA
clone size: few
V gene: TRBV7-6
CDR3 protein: CASSWYKGDTQYF
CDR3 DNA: TGTGCCAGCAGTTGGTACAAGGGTGATACGCAGTATTTT

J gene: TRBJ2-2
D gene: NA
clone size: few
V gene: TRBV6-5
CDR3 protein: CASRRKDSNTGELFF
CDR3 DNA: TGTGCCAGCAGGCGGAAGGACTCGAACACCGGGGAGCTGTTTTTT

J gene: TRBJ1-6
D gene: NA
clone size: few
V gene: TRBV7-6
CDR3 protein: CASSLGNSPLHF
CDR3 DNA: TGTGCCAGCAGCTTGGGAAATTCACCCCTCCACTTT

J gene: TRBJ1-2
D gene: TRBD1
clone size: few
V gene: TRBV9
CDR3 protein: CASSVGQGAYGYTF
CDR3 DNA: TGTGCCAGCAGCGTGGGACAGGGGGCGTATGGCTACACCTTC

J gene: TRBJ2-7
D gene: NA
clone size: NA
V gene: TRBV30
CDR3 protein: CAWNGVNHSYEQYF
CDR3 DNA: TGTGCCTGGAATGGTGTGAACCACTCCTACGAGCAGTACTTC

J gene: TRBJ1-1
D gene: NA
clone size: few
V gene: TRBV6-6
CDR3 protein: CATESGSGAEAFF
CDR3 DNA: TGTGCCACTGAGAGCGGGTCCGGAGCTGAAGCTTTCTTT

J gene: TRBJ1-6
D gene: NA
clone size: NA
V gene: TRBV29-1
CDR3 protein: CSVQVVSSSPLHF
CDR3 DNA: TGCAGCGTCCAAGTCGTTAGTAGTTCACCCCTCCACTTT

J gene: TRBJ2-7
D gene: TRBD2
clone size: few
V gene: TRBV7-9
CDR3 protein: CASSPGLGFYEQYF
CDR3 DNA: TGTGCCAGCAGCCCGGGACTAGGATTTTACGAGCAGTACTTC

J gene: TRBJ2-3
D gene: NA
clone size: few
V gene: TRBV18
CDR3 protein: CASSPRQISTDTQYF
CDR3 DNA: TGTGCCAGCTCACCACGGCAGATAAGCACAGATACGCAGTATTTT

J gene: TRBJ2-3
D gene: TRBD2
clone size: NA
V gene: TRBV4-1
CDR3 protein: CASSQDPGGTITDTQYF
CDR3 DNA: TGCGCCAGCAGCCAAGATCCCGGGGGGACCATCACAGATACGCAGTATTTT

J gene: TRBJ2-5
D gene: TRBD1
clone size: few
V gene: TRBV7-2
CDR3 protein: CASSSADRQGRYF
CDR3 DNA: TGTGCCAGCAGCTCGGCCGACCGACAGGGGAGGTACTTC